This entry lists 30 T cell receptor beta chains sequenced from one sample in a study of blood T cell repertoires in COVID-19. Repertoires were generated with immunoSEQ multiplex PCR, while TCRdb's copy carries only in-frame clones and drops some. The repertoire holds some 180,000 clones, with less than 85% as singletons. The source material was PBMCs or T cells enriched from blood (not recorded which). These receptors came from a woman aged 60-70 years with acute COVID-19.

This chain joins TRBV3-1 (or the pseudogene TRBV3-2) and TRBJ1-1, with D perhaps TRBD1 (6 bases). Germline values: CDR1 LGHDT, CDR2 YNNKEL (reference sequence). The germline V and J ends were trimmed by 4 bases and 1 base, with 13 bases remaining between them. The CDR3 covers 15 residues. CDR3 region: CASSPWDIPNTEAFF. In DNA, the CDR3 is TGTGCCAGCAGCCCCTGGGACATACCGAACACTGAAGCTTTCTTT.

There are a few counts of this clone. This chain joins TRBV27 and TRBJ1-6, with 7 bases that match TRBD1. V gave up 5 bases and J gave up 5 bases; unmatched junction bases: 3. Germline V CDR1 and CDR2: MNHEY, SMNVEV (reference sequence). The CDR3 has 14 residues. The DNA of the CDR3 is TGTGCCAGCAGTCAGGGGGGACATAATTCACCCCTCCACTTT. Translation gives CASSQGGHNSPLHF.

The V call is TRBV4-3, the J call TRBJ2-6; 11 positions agree with TRBD2. Germline V gives CDR1 LGHNA, CDR2 YSLEER. CDR3 length: 20 residues. V shed 0 bases, J shed 0 bases, and the junction held 7 bases outside the gene matches. The chain's CDR3 is CASSQDMASGGFSGANVLTF. CDR3 coding DNA: TGCGCCAGCAGCCAAGATATGGCTAGCGGGGGGTTCTCTGGGGCCAACGTCCTGACTTTC.

This chain joins TRBV4-3 and TRBJ1-2, with D possibly TRBD1 on 5 matching bases. V was shortened by 1 base and J by 4 bases, with 13 bases between the two germline ends. The CDR3 has 15 amino acids. Germline loops: CDR1 LGHNA, CDR2 YSLEER. The CDR3 sequence is CASSQGPGAVYGYTF. The CDR3 DNA follows: TGCGCCAGCAGCCAAGGACCTGGGGCTGTCTATGGCTACACCTTC.

The V and J genes are TRBV11-2 and TRBJ2-5; tentatively, D is TRBD1 (5 bases). CDR3 length: 12 residues. Trimming stripped 6 bases from V and 5 bases from J, with 10 bases between. Germline V gene lookup returns CDR1 SGHAT and CDR2 FQNNGV. The chain's CDR3 is CASRGLRETQYF. The CDR3 bases are TGTGCCAGCAGGGGGCTCCGGGAGACCCAGTACTTC.

This chain connects TRBV28 to TRBJ1-3; D remains unclear. Germline values: CDR1 MDHEN, CDR2 SYDVKM. The CDR3 length is 15 residues. The V end lost 2 bases, the J end lost 0 bases, and 8 bases lay between the germline ends. The CDR3: CASSLPVLSGNTIYF. CDR3 nucleotide sequence: TGTGCCAGCAGTTTACCCGTCCTCTCTGGAAACACCATATATTTT.

The CDR3 is CASSFDGQGYEQYF. In DNA, the CDR3 is TGTGCCAGCAGCTTCGACGGACAGGGGTACGAGCAGTACTTC. The rearrangement joins TRBV7-2 to TRBJ2-7; 9 nucleotides match TRBD1. This CDR3 has 14 residues. CDR1 is SGHTA and CDR2 is FQGNSA in the germline V gene. Trimming cost V 3 bases and J 4 bases; bases outside gene matches: 4.

The J gene is TRBJ1-5, the V gene TRBV2; 8 bases map to TRBD1. The V and J ends lost 6 bases and 2 bases, in that order; junction bases with no gene match: 0. Germline V gene sequence: CDR1 SNHLY, CDR2 FYNNEI. The CDR3 spans 13 residues. The CDR3 bases are TGTGCCAGCAGGGACAGGGGCAATCAGCCCCAGCATTTT. This gives the protein CASRDRGNQPQHF.

The chain recombines TRBV4-3 with TRBJ1-1, with TRBD1 matching 9 bases. This CDR3 has 17 amino acids. With 1 base clipped from V and 6 bases from J, the junction kept 12 bases outside the gene matches. Germline loops: CDR1 LGHNA, CDR2 YSLEER. The chain's CDR3 is CASSQGGRDRVLSEAFF. The CDR3 DNA reads as TGCGCCAGCAGCCAAGGAGGACGGGACAGGGTTTTGTCTGAAGCTTTCTTT.

This chain joins TRBV12-3 or TRBV12-4 and TRBJ2-7, with 8 nucleotides matching TRBD1. V dropped 5 bases and J dropped 4; count of bases not matched to a gene: 1. The CDR3 contains 12 residues. The CDR3 is CASSQGAYEQYF. CDR3 DNA sequence: TGTGCCAGCAGTCAGGGGGCTTACGAGCAGTACTTC.

The rearrangement joins TRBV19 to TRBJ1-5; the D gene is possibly TRBD1 (6 bases). Germline lookup yields CDR1 LNHDA and CDR2 SQIVND (reference sequence). This CDR3 contains 16 residues. The V gene lost 5 bases and the J gene lost 0 bases, with 14 bases spanning the gap. In DNA form, the CDR3 reads TGTGCCAGTAGTGGTCGGAGACAGGTTAGCAATCAGCCCCAGCATTTT. This translates into CASSGRRQVSNQPQHF.

Concerning this clone itself: A junction end diverges from the germline sequence, so it may reflect a read error. This chain joins TRBV23-1 and TRBJ2-1; D unresolved. TRBV23-1 counts as an open reading frame of uncertain function. This CDR3 contains 8 residues. CDR3 in amino acids: CASSQSIF. CDR3 sequence (DNA): TGCGCCAGCAGTCAATCCATCTTC.

V is TRBV12-3 or TRBV12-4 and J is TRBJ1-2, with 7 bases that match TRBD1. The CDR3 is 13 amino acids. The V gene end was trimmed by 5 bases and the J gene end by 4 bases; junction bases not matched to a gene: 4. CDR3 nucleotide sequence: TGTGCCAGCAGTGCGCAGGGGGGCTATGGCTACACCTTC. Translating it yields CASSAQGGYGYTF.

The CDR3 nucleotides are TGTGCCAGCAGCCCGGGACAGGGGGACGAGCAGTACGTC. It codes for CASSPGQGDEQYV. The chain carries TRBV2 and TRBJ2-7, with 11 positions matching TRBD1. Unmatched junction bases numbered 3, after V lost 6 bases and J lost 5 bases. The CDR3 contains 13 residues. Germline loops: CDR1 SNHLY, CDR2 FYNNEI.

The chain couples TRBV3-1 (or the pseudogene TRBV3-2) to TRBJ2-7; D is unresolved. Between the trimmed V and J ends, which lost 2 bases and 4 bases, there was a span of 6 bases. There are 12 residues in the CDR3. Germline values: CDR1 LGHDT, CDR2 YNNKEL (reference sequence). The CDR3 region is CASSQSRYEQYF. The CDR3, as DNA: TGTGCCAGCAGCCAATCCAGATACGAGCAGTACTTC.

This chain joins TRBV27 and TRBJ2-3; tentative D call: TRBD1 (7 bases). V shed 1 base and J shed 6 bases, with 14 bases lying between them. CDR1 MNHEY and CDR2 SMNVEV come from the germline V gene (reference sequence). This CDR3 spans 15 amino acids. The CDR3: CASSLLGQAGDTQYF. The CDR3 region has the DNA TGTGCCAGCAGTTTATTAGGACAGGCGGGGGATACGCAGTATTTT.

The sample holds a few counts of this clone. The rearrangement joins TRBV3-1 (or the pseudogene TRBV3-2) to TRBJ2-5, with TRBD2 identical over 14 bases. Looked up from germline, CDR1 is LGHDT and CDR2 is YNNKEL (reference sequence). J lost 4 bases, V lost 4 bases, and 5 bases had no gene match. The length of the CDR3 is 16 residues. The CDR3 coding sequence is TGTGCCAGCAGCCTAGGACTAGCGGGAGGACGAGAGACCCAGTACTTC. It is translated as CASSLGLAGGRETQYF.

The gene calls are TRBV18 and TRBJ2-1, with 8 nucleotides matching TRBD2. The germline V gene has CDR1 KGHSH and CDR2 LQKENI. CDR3 length: 15 residues. V shed 2 bases, J shed 3 bases, and the junction held 3 bases outside the gene matches. Written as DNA, the CDR3 is TGTGCCAGCTCACCAATCCGGGGGGGCTACAATGAGCAGTTCTTC. Translation: CASSPIRGGYNEQFF. Complete variable domain (other parts from reference TRBV18 and TRBJ2-1): NAGVMQNPRHLVRRRGQEARLRCSPMKGHSHVYWYRQLPEEGLKFMVYLQKENIIDESGMPKERFSAEFPKEGPSILRIQQVVRGDSAAYFCASSPIRGGYNEQFFGPGTRLTVL.

The rearrangement joins TRBV15 to TRBJ2-7; 7 bases are a match to TRBD1. This CDR3 is built from 13 residues. V shed 0 bases and J 4 bases; nucleotides not matched to a gene: 0. CDR1 and CDR2 from the germline V gene are LNHNV and YYDKDF (reference sequence). CDR3 amino acids: CATSRDRGYEQYF. CDR3 in DNA: TGTGCCACCAGCAGAGACAGGGGGTACGAGCAGTACTTC.

The CDR3 DNA follows: TGTGCCAGCAGTACCCGGACAGGCCCTGATGAGACCCAGTACTTC. Its translation: CASSTRTGPDETQYF. The chain joins TRBV6-2 or TRBV6-3 to TRBJ2-5; 7 nucleotides match TRBD1. Germline CDR1 reads MNHEY; CDR2 reads SVGEGT. J gave up 5 bases and V 5 bases, and 11 bases lay outside the gene matches. CDR3 size: 15 residues.

The rearrangement uses TRBV5-1 and TRBJ2-2, with 7 positions matching TRBD1. Trimming cost V 7 bases and J 0 bases; bases outside gene matches: 6. From germline, CDR1 is SGHRS and CDR2 YFSETQ. The CDR3 spans 15 residues. The CDR3 sequence: CASRMTGTNTGELFF. CDR3 nucleotides: TGCGCCAGCCGGATGACAGGGACGAACACCGGGGAGCTGTTTTTT.

This rearrangement joins TRBV9 to TRBJ2-2; the match to TRBD2 covers 12 bases. The ends lost 6 bases at V and 10 bases at J; junction bases unmatched: 7. Germline V lookup: CDR1 SGDLS, CDR2 YYNGEE. The CDR3 has 14 amino acids. CDR3 bases: TGTGCCAGCACCGGAACTAGCGGGAGGTCGGAGCTGTTTTTT. Its translation is CASTGTSGRSELFF.

This clone was detected a few times. This chain joins TRBV27 and TRBJ2-1, with D tentatively TRBD2 (6 bases). V shed 8 bases and J shed 3 bases, with 14 bases lying between them. The CDR3 covers 14 residues. Germline V gene data show CDR1 as MNHEY and CDR2 as SMNVEV (reference sequence). CDR3 sequence (DNA): TGTGCCAGCGCCAGGAGGGTCTACTACAATGAGCAGTTCTTC. Residues: CASARRVYYNEQFF.

CDR3 DNA: TGTGCCAGCAGCTTAGGTGTTATCGGTGAGCAGTTCTTC. Translation gives CASSLGVIGEQFF. The chain couples TRBV7-2 to TRBJ2-1; D unresolved. Trimming removed 1 base at V and 9 bases at J, with 10 bases between. The CDR3 sequence is 13 residues long. Germline V gives CDR1 SGHTA, CDR2 FQGNSA.

This chain uses TRBV28 with TRBJ1-5, with TRBD1 identical over 9 bases. Germline lookup yields CDR1 MDHEN and CDR2 SYDVKM. V lost 10 bases and J lost 6; bases outside the gene matches: 10. This CDR3 comprises 14 residues. CDR3 protein: CATQSGTGSQPQHF. As DNA, the CDR3 is TGTGCCACCCAATCCGGGACAGGGAGTCAGCCCCAGCATTTT.

The chain recombines TRBV3-1 (or the pseudogene TRBV3-2) with TRBJ1-1; possible D gene TRBD1, 6 bases. V lost 4 bases and J lost 1, with 13 bases in between. The CDR3 is made up of 15 amino acids. Germline V CDR1 and CDR2: LGHDT, YNNKEL (reference sequence). CDR3: CASSLLARGNTEAFF. The CDR3, as DNA: TGTGCCAGCAGCCTCCTGGCCAGGGGGAACACTGAAGCTTTCTTT.

This clone was recorded only once. The J gene is TRBJ2-7, the V gene TRBV5-6; TRBD2 might be the D (5 bases). Germline V lookup: CDR1 SGHDT, CDR2 YYEEEE. With 4 bases removed from V and 4 bases from J, the gap between germline ends came to 6 bases. CDR3 length equals 11 residues. The CDR3 DNA sequence: TGTGCCAGCAGCAGGGAGTACGAGCAGTACTTC. Translating gives CASSREYEQYF.

The genes are TRBV7-2 and TRBJ2-7; tentative D call: TRBD2 (6 bases). Germline V gene sequence: CDR1 SGHTA, CDR2 FQGNSA. Between the trimmed V and J ends, which lost 1 base and 9 bases, there was a span of 22 bases. The CDR3 covers 16 residues. The CDR3 DNA follows: TGTGCCAGCAGCTTAGAGGGGCGGGACCTCGGTGTAGGGCAGTACTTC. It encodes CASSLEGRDLGVGQYF. The variable domain in full, completed from reference TRBV7-2 and TRBJ2-7, reads GAGVSQSPSNKVTEKGKDVELRCDPISGHTALYWYRQSLGQGLEFLIYFQGNSAPDKSGLPSDRFSAERTGGSVSTLTIQRTQQEDSAVYLCASSLEGRDLGVGQYFGPGTRLTVT.

The count of this clone is one. V and J are TRBV4-3 and TRBJ1-5; D remains unclear. Germline V gives CDR1 LGHNA, CDR2 YSLEER. V was shortened by 0 bases and J by 4 bases, with 10 bases between the two germline ends. The CDR3 is made up of 15 amino acids. The CDR3 loop is CASSQETTANQPQHF. CDR3 bases: TGCGCCAGCAGCCAAGAAACCACAGCTAATCAGCCCCAGCATTTT.

The chain combines TRBV27 with TRBJ1-3; possible D gene TRBD1, 6 bases. V was trimmed by 10 bases and J by 4 bases, leaving 17 bases between them. This CDR3 is built from 14 residues. Germline V gene data show CDR1 as MNHEY and CDR2 as SMNVEV (reference sequence). CDR3 loop: CAIPRGAAGNTIYF. The CDR3 bases are TGTGCCATACCTCGGGGGGCTGCCGGAAACACCATATATTTT.